This T cell receptor beta chain appears in the sequencing data of a study of T cell clonotyping in hematopoietic cell transplantation. Germline CDR1 and CDR2: LNHDA and SQIVND (reference sequence). Trimming removed 6 bases from V and 2 bases from J, with 16 bases in between. This CDR3 is 15 amino acids long. Clones were read by immunoSEQ multiplex PCR, and TCRdb kept only the in-frame ones, dropping some. In the table there are fewer than 80,000 clones, over 90% of which are singletons. Sequencing was carried out using peripheral blood mononuclear cells. This receptor was taken from a man aged 45-65 years in good health. Some clones in this sample may be carry-over from other donors' samples. The chain is built from TRBV19 and TRBJ1-1; D is uncertain. In nucleotides, the CDR3 is TGTGCCAGTAGCCCCGCGGACGGCAGAAACACTGAAGCTTTCTTT. It is translated as CASSPADGRNTEAFF.